Here is one T cell receptor beta chain with its context. Per the authors' pipeline: Scientists estimated how many nucleated cells there were by amplifying reference gene primers. Libraries were prepared by immunoSEQ multiplex PCR; TCRdb keeps only in-frame clonotypes and omits some of them. Clonal size and the V and J genes are those of that table, whereas D and trimming came from the DNA. Among about 76,000 clones listed, around 70% were seen once. The CDR3 length is 16 residues. Germline V gene lookup returns CDR1 MNHGY and CDR2 SVAAGI. V was pared by 9 bases and J by 2 bases, with 11 bases of the junction left unmatched. This entry comes from a study of blood T cell repertoires in COVID-19. Study information: PBMCs, B-cell-depleted T cells, or T cells provided the cDNA or gDNA that made up the material.

Material: peripheral blood. The sequence came from a man in his 70s with acute or convalescent COVID-19. V is TRBV6-9 and J is TRBJ2-3; 10 bases are shared with TRBD1. For the CDR3, the DNA is TGTGCCAGTTCCCGACAGGGGGCGATCAACACAGATACGCAGTATTTT. It yields the protein CASSRQGAINTDTQYF.